The entry below describes one T cell receptor beta chain. These data are taken from a study of cytomegalovirus exposure and HLA in healthy donors. V was shortened by 4 bases and J by 9 bases, with 10 bases between the two germline ends. CDR1 is LGHNA and CDR2 is YNFKEQ in the germline V gene. This CDR3 has 12 residues. PCR involved 60 Vbeta and 13 Jbeta primers. This table comes from immunoSEQ multiplex PCR, and its TCRdb copy is limited to in-frame clones, with some not included. The table has nearly 95,000 clones, approximately 7.1% seen once. This clonotype was obtained from a man in his forties or fifties in good health and CMV-seronegative. The specimen was PBMCs. V and J are TRBV4-2 and TRBJ2-1; D not resolved. The CDR3 spells CASSPLSGEQFF. The CDR3 region has the DNA TGTGCCAGCAGCCCGCTGTCCGGTGAGCAGTTCTTC.